A single sample gave rise to the 9 T cell receptor beta chains below, sequenced in a study of human T cells and chemical hapten exposure. The sample's time point: healthy volunteer bleed at 2 weeks. Total RNA was isolated from unfractionated whole blood. A single record per CDR3 protein comes from TCRdb applying MiXCR to the RACE reads. The table shows approximately 44,000 distinct CDR3 sequences, with less than 4.5% occurring only once. The sample comprised whole blood. Receptors originate from a human donor in good health. Some clones in this sample may be carry-over from other donors' samples.

This clonotype was seen at least ten times. V is TRBV27 and J is TRBJ2-4; D may be TRBD2 (5 bases). The CDR3 totals 16 residues. The V gene's germline CDR1 is MNHEY and CDR2 SMNVEV (reference sequence). V gave up 6 bases and J gave up 1 base, with 16 bases separating them. The CDR3 DNA reads as TGTGCCAGCAGCCCCCGAGGACTCTTGGCCAAAAACATTCAGTACTTC. This codes for CASSPRGLLAKNIQYF.

This clonotype was observed a few times. The rearrangement joins TRBV12-3 or TRBV12-4 to TRBJ1-2; D uncertain. The CDR3 has 13 residues. Trimming took off 6 bases at V and 7 bases at J, with 15 bases between the two ends. The CDR3 here is CASSTRRALGYTF. Written as DNA, the CDR3 is TGTGCCAGCAGCACGAGAAGGGCTCTTGGCTACACCTTC.

The chain uses TRBV9 and TRBJ2-7; 14 bases match TRBD2. CDR3 size: 16 residues. The germline V gene encodes CDR1 SGDLS and CDR2 YYNGEE. J lost 7 bases, V lost 4 bases, and 10 bases had no gene match. The DNA of the CDR3 is TGTGCCAGCAGCTCAAGACTAGCGGGAGGGATGGGAGAGCAGTACTTC. Translated: CASSSRLAGGMGEQYF.

This clonotype appeared many times. The chain employs TRBV29-1 and TRBJ1-5; D perhaps matches TRBD1 (5 bases). V lost 6 bases, J lost 4 bases, and 16 bases lay in between. Germline-derived CDR1 and CDR2 are SQVTM and ANQGSEA. The CDR3 is 14 amino acids. DNA of the CDR3: TGCAGCGTGACTGAAACTGACAGAAATCAGCCCCAGCATTTT. Protein product: CSVTETDRNQPQHF. The whole variable domain, filled in from reference TRBV29-1 and TRBJ1-5, reads SAVISQKPSRDICQRGTSLTIQCQVDSQVTMMFWYRQQPGQSLTLIATANQGSEATYESGFVIDKFPISRPNLTFSTLTVSNMSPEDSSIYLCSVTETDRNQPQHFGDGTRLSIL.

This clonotype has more than one count but fewer than ten. This chain connects TRBV7-8 to TRBJ1-1; D remains unclear. V lost 1 base to trimming and J lost 3 bases, with 18 bases between them. CDR1 SGHVS and CDR2 FQNEAQ come from the germline V gene. The CDR3 length is 17 residues. As DNA, the CDR3 is TGTGCCAGCAGCTTAGAGGGTCGGTCCACACTATACACTGAAGCTTTCTTT. It is translated as CASSLEGRSTLYTEAFF.

In its sample, this clonotype was seen many times. This sequence joins TRBV6-2 or TRBV6-3 and TRBJ1-4, with D perhaps TRBD1 (6 bases). This CDR3 region has 16 residues. CDR1 and CDR2 (germline): MNHEY, SVGEGT. V was cut by 5 bases and J by 1 base, with 14 bases left in between. This CDR3 reads CASSPWTVLTNEKLFF. The CDR3, as DNA: TGTGCCAGCAGTCCGTGGACAGTCCTAACTAATGAAAAACTGTTTTTT.

This chain connects TRBV6-6 to TRBJ2-5; unclear D gene. The CDR3 covers 13 residues. Trimming removed 5 bases at V and 4 bases at J, with 11 bases between. CDR1 is MNHNY, CDR2 SVGAGI, per germline (reference sequence). CDR3 amino acids: CASSPYQRETQYF. The CDR3 DNA reads TGTGCCAGCAGTCCGTACCAGCGAGAGACCCAGTACTTC.

This clonotype was recorded many times. The rearrangement joins TRBV7-8 to TRBJ2-2; TRBD1 matches at 9 bases. J lost 5 bases, V lost 5 bases, and 6 bases had no gene match. CDR1 is SGHVS, CDR2 FQNEAQ, per germline. The CDR3 has 15 residues. The CDR3 loop is CASSRDRVGTGELFF. The CDR3 region has the DNA TGTGCCAGCAGCCGGGACAGGGTTGGGACCGGGGAGCTGTTTTTT.

In this sample, this clonotype turned up many times. The V and J genes are TRBV6-1 and TRBJ2-7; 12 nucleotides align to TRBD2. CDR1 is MNHNS, CDR2 SASEGT, per germline. J was trimmed by 2 bases and V by 6 bases; bases with no gene match: 2. This CDR3 has 14 amino acids. The CDR3 DNA sequence: TGTGCCAGCAGCCGGACTAGCGGGGCCTACGAGCAGTACTTC. This translates into CASSRTSGAYEQYF.